This TCR beta chain was sequenced in a study of T cells in Graves' hyperthyroidism and ophthalmopathy. Exclusion followed for patients with uncontrolled infection, other autoimmune disease, pregnancy or lactation. Thyroid ultrasound, orbital computed tomography, clinical symptoms, and serum thyroxine and TRAb underpinned diagnoses. A word on this clonotype: Its antigen is as yet unknown.

Germline CDR1 is SEHNR and CDR2 is FQNEAQ (reference sequence). Trimming stripped 7 bases from V and 8 bases from J, with 26 bases between. The CDR3 spans 16 residues. General study results and limits: Blood samples included most of the expanded thyroid clonotypes exceeding 0.001. A model of 13 V-J pairs discriminated ophthalmopathy from stable hyperthyroidism.

Amplification targeted TCR beta CDR3 regions from RNA transcripts. The HTBI primer set served for first-round RT-PCR of the TCR CDR3. Each CDR3 protein gets one entry after TCRdb re-called the multiplex PCR reads with MiXCR. The data hold hundreds of thousands of distinct CDR3 sequences, with over 40% observed a single time. Sample: peripheral blood or thyroid tissue (not recorded which). The TCR originated in an adult man with Graves' disease, either hyperthyroidism or ophthalmopathy (not recorded which). The chain has TRBV7-9 and TRBJ1-1, with a tentative D call TRBD1 (5 bases). DNA of the CDR3: TGTGCCAGCACCAACCCTGGGGCAGGTAGATTGGCCGAAGCTTTCTTT. Protein: CASTNPGAGRLAEAFF.